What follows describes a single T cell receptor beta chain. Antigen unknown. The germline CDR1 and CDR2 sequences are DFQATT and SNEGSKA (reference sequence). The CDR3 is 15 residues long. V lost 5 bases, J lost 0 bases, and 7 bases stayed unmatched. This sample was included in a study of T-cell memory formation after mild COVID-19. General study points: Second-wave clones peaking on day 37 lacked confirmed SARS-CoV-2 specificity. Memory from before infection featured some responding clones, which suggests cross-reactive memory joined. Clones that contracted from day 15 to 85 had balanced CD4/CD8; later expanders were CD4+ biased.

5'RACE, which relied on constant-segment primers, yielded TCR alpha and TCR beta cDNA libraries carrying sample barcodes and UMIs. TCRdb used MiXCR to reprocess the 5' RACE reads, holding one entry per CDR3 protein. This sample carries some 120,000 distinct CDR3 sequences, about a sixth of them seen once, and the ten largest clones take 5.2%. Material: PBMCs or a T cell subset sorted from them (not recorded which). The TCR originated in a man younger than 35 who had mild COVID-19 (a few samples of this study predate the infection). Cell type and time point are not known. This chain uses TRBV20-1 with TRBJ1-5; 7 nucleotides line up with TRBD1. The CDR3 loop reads CSAGPGQNSNQPQHF. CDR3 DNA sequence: TGCAGTGCTGGGCCGGGACAGAATAGCAATCAGCCCCAGCATTTT.